One sample yielded the 27 T cell receptor beta chains listed below, sequenced in a study of T cells in severe cutaneous drug reactions. The donors had carbamazepine-induced Stevens-Johnson syndrome or toxic epidermal necrolysis. TCR subtype-specific primers in iRepertoire multiplex PCR prepared libraries for bulk and single-cell sequencing. Reprocessing the multiplex PCR reads, TCRdb reports a single entry for every CDR3 protein and omits DNA. Recorded for this sample: fewer than 8,000 distinct CDR3 sequences. Source material: cells from a skin blister. Source of these receptors: a human donor with toxic epidermal necrolysis, a severe cutaneous drug reaction.

The gene calls are TRBV11-2 and TRBJ2-7; the TCRdb call, TRBD2, lacks DNA for checking. The CDR3 has 16 amino acids. Looked up from germline, CDR1 is SGHAT and CDR2 is FQNNGV. CDR3 sequence: CASSPGRALAHYEQYF.

The rearrangement joins TRBV10-3 to TRBJ1-1; TCRdb proposes TRBD1, but this gene call is untestable without DNA. CDR1 ENHRY and CDR2 SYGVKD come from the germline V gene. The CDR3 covers 14 residues. The CDR3 reads CAIGTGGGGTEAFF.

The J gene is TRBJ2-5, the V gene TRBV9; TCRdb gives TRBD2 as the D gene, but with no DNA this cannot be confirmed. There are 15 residues in the CDR3. CDR1 SGDLS and CDR2 YYNGEE come from the germline V gene. The CDR3: CASSVAGSPRETQYF.

The chain carries TRBV27 and TRBJ1-1; TCRdb selects TRBD1, and the lack of DNA leaves this call unchecked. There are 14 residues in the CDR3. The germline V gene has CDR1 MNHEY and CDR2 SMNVEV (reference sequence). CDR3: CASSGQGRNTEAFF.

The V call is TRBV6-2 or TRBV6-3, the J call TRBJ2-1. The CDR3 has 14 residues. CDR1 is MNHEY and CDR2 is SVGEGT in the germline V gene. CDR3 loop: CASSYTDVWNEQFF.

J is TRBJ2-1 and V is TRBV5-5; the TRBD2 assignment by TCRdb is unverifiable without DNA. The CDR3 is 15 residues long. Germline values: CDR1 SGHKS, CDR2 YYEKEE (reference sequence). CDR3 amino acids: CASSTGTSGVNEQFF.

This chain links TRBV11-2 with TRBJ1-1; no DNA is available, so the TRBD1 call from TCRdb remains unchecked. Germline CDR1 and CDR2: SGHAT and FQNNGV. The CDR3 spans 16 residues. CDR3 region: CASSLFGRTGDTEAFF.

V and J are TRBV7-2 and TRBJ2-7; the D gene TCRdb calls, TRBD1, cannot be checked with no DNA. This CDR3 contains 15 residues. The germline gives CDR1 SGHTA, CDR2 FQGNSA. The CDR3 region is CASSLKTGDPYEQYF.

The genes are TRBV28 and TRBJ2-1. Germline loops: CDR1 MDHEN, CDR2 SYDVKM. The CDR3 loop spans 15 amino acids. CDR3: CASSLGGSSYNEQFF.

This chain connects TRBV6-5 to TRBJ2-5; TCRdb calls TRBD2, which cannot be checked without DNA. This CDR3 is built from 14 residues. The germline V gene has CDR1 MNHEY and CDR2 SVGAGI. CDR3 region: CASSTGTSRETQYF.

This chain uses TRBV2 with TRBJ2-1. The length of the CDR3 is 15 residues. In germline, CDR1 is SNHLY, CDR2 FYNNEI. CDR3 sequence reads: CASSGISYKRNEQFF. Full variable domain (rest looked up from reference TRBV2 and TRBJ2-1): EPEVTQTPSHQVTQMGQEVILRCVPISNHLYFYWYRQILGQKVEFLVSFYNNEISEKSEIFDDQFSVERPDGSNFTLKIRSTKLEDSAMYFCASSGISYKRNEQFFGPGTRLTVL.

The rearrangement uses TRBV5-5 and TRBJ2-1. This CDR3 contains 16 residues. Germline V lookup: CDR1 SGHKS, CDR2 YYEKEE (reference sequence). Here the CDR3 reads CASSLDAAAAYNEQFF.

CDR3 region: CASSVQRNSPLHF. The chain joins TRBV4-1 to TRBJ1-6. This CDR3 is built from 13 residues. Germline CDR1 MGHRA, CDR2 YSYEKL.

The chain combines TRBV28 with TRBJ2-2; TCRdb's D call, TRBD1, is unchecked because there is no DNA. CDR1 and CDR2 from the germline V gene are MDHEN and SYDVKM. The CDR3 has 13 residues. The chain's CDR3 is CASRRQGTGELFF.

The chain uses TRBV7-6 and TRBJ2-3; TCRdb's D gene call, TRBD2, goes unchecked for lack of DNA. CDR1 is SGHVS, CDR2 FNYEAQ, per germline. There are 16 residues in the CDR3. The chain's CDR3 is CASSLRLAGRTDTQYF.

The gene calls are TRBV27 and TRBJ2-1; TCRdb designates TRBD1, a call that cannot be tested without DNA. The CDR3 is 17 amino acids. The germline CDR1 and CDR2 sequences are MNHEY and SMNVEV (reference sequence). The CDR3: CASRIVTALSSYNEQFF.

This clonotype shows up as medium-sized by frequency. This chain joins TRBV27 and TRBJ1-1. This CDR3 has 15 amino acids. Germline loops: CDR1 MNHEY, CDR2 SMNVEV (reference sequence). CDR3: CASSLRARLNTEAFF.

This clonotype registers medium-sized by frequency. V gene TRBV28 combines with J gene TRBJ2-1; there is no DNA to check the TCRdb D call of TRBD1. This CDR3 comprises 16 residues. Germline CDR1 is MDHEN and CDR2 is SYDVKM. This chain's CDR3 is CASSLWGEGSYNEQFF.

The gene calls are TRBV28 and TRBJ2-2; the TCRdb D gene call, TRBD2, has no DNA to confirm it. There are 12 residues in the CDR3. Germline CDR1 reads MDHEN; CDR2 reads SYDVKM. CDR3 residues: CASSLGLAELFF.

The V gene is TRBV5-1, the J gene TRBJ2-1; the TRBD1 assignment by TCRdb is unverifiable without DNA. CDR1 and CDR2 from the germline V gene are SGHRS and YFSETQ. The CDR3 extends over 16 amino acids. The CDR3 here is CASTPGGGTSYNEQFF. Together with reference TRBV5-1 and TRBJ2-1, the CDR3 gives the full variable domain: KAGVTQTPRYLIKTRGQQVTLSCSPISGHRSVSWYQQTPGQGLQFLFEYFSETQRNKGNFPGRFSGRQFSNSRSEMNVSTLELGDSALYLCASTPGGGTSYNEQFFGPGTRLTVL.

Measured by frequency, this clonotype is medium-sized. This chain uses TRBV7-6 with TRBJ1-1. The germline V gene has CDR1 SGHVS and CDR2 FNYEAQ. The CDR3 contains 14 residues. The CDR3 protein is CASSSSPLNTEAFF.

The V call is TRBV28, the J call TRBJ2-1; the TCRdb D gene call, TRBD2, has no DNA to confirm it. The CDR3 totals 19 residues. The germline V gene encodes CDR1 MDHEN and CDR2 SYDVKM. The CDR3 loop reads CASSLPSGRSPSSYNEQFF.

The gene calls are TRBV27 and TRBJ2-3; TCRdb selects TRBD2, and the lack of DNA leaves this call unchecked. Germline CDR1 and CDR2: MNHEY and SMNVEV (reference sequence). The length of the CDR3 is 14 residues. This chain's CDR3 is CASSPGTSGSTQYF.

The CDR3 sequence is CASSQADRGPEQYF. The V call is TRBV4-1, the J call TRBJ2-7; TCRdb calls TRBD1, which cannot be checked without DNA. In germline, CDR1 is MGHRA, CDR2 YSYEKL. The CDR3 loop spans 14 amino acids.

The genes are TRBV18 and TRBJ1-5; no DNA is available, so the TRBD1 call from TCRdb remains unchecked. This CDR3 is 16 amino acids long. The germline CDR1 and CDR2 sequences are KGHSH and LQKENI. CDR3: CASSPFEGASNQPQHF.

This chain joins TRBV10-3 and TRBJ2-5; with no DNA, the TCRdb D assignment of TRBD2 cannot be verified. Germline loops: CDR1 ENHRY, CDR2 SYGVKD. The CDR3 spans 15 residues. CDR3 protein: CAIRPGVADQETQYF.

V and J are TRBV28 and TRBJ1-6. Germline V gives CDR1 MDHEN, CDR2 SYDVKM. This CDR3 comprises 14 residues. CDR3 protein: CASSFSREASPLHF.